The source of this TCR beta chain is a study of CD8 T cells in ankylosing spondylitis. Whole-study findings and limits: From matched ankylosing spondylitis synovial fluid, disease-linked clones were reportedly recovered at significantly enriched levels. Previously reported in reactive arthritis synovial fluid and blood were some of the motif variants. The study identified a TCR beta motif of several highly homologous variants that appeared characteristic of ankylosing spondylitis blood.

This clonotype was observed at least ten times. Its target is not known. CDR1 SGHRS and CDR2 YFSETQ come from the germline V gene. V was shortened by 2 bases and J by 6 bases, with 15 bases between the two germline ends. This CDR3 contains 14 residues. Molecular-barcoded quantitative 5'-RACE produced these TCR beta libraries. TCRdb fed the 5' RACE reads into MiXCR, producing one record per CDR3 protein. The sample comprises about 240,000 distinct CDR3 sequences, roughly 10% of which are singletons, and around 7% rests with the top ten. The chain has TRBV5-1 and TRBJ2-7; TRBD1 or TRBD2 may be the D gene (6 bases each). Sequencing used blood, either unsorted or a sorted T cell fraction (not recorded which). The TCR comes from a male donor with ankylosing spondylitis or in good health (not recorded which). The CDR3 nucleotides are TGCGCCAGCAGCTTACAGGGAACGGAGGGCGAGCAGTACTTC. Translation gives CASSLQGTEGEQYF.